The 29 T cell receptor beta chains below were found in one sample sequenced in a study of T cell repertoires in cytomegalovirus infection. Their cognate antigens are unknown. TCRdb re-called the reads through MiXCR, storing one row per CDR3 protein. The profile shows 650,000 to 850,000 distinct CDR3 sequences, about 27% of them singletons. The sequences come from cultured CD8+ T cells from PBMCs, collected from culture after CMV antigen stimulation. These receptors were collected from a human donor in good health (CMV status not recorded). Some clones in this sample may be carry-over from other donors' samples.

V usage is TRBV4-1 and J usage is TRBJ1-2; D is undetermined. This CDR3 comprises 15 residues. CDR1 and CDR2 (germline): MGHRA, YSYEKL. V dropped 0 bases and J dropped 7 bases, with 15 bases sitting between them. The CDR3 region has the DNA TGCGCCAGCAGCCAAGAATTCCCGCAGGCCGGTGGCTACACCTTC. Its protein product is CASSQEFPQAGGYTF.

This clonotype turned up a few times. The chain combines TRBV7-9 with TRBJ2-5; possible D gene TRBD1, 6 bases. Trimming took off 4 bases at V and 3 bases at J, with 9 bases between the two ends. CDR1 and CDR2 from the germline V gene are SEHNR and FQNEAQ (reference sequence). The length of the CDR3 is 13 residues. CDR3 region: CASSSRTEETQYF. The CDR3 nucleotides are TGTGCCAGCAGCTCCCGGACAGAAGAGACCCAGTACTTC.

In DNA, the CDR3 is TGTGCCAGCAGTACGCGTCCCTTAGATACGCAGTATTTT. Protein sequence: CASSTRPLDTQYF. The chain recombines TRBV6-2 or TRBV6-3 with TRBJ2-3; no reliable D call. V lost 5 bases and J 5 bases, leaving 11 bases between the germline ends. CDR1 is MNHEY and CDR2 is SVGEGT in the germline V gene. The CDR3 length is 13 residues.

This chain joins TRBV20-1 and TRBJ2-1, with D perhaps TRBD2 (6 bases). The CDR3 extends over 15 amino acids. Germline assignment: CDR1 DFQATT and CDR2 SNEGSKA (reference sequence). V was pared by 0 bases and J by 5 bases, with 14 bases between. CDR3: CSARDPLAGHNEQFF. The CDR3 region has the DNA TGCAGTGCTAGAGATCCCCTGGCGGGGCACAATGAGCAGTTCTTC.

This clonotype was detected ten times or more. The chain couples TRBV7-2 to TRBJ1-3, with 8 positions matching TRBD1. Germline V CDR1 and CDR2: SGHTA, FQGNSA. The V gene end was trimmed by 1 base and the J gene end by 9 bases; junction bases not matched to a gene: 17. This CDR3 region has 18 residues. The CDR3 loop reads CASSLDVQGAAFDTTIYF. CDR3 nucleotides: TGTGCCAGCAGCTTAGACGTTCAGGGGGCCGCTTTCGATACCACCATATATTTT.

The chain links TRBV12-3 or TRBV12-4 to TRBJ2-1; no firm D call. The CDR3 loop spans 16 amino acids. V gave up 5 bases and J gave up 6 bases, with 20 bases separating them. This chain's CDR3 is CASSQLLKGPLNEQFF. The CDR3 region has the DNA TGTGCCAGCAGTCAGCTCCTCAAAGGGCCCCTCAATGAGCAGTTCTTC.

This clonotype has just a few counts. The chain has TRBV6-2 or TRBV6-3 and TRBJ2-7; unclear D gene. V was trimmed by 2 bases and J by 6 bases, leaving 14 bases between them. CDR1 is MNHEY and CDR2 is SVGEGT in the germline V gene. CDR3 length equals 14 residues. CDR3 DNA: TGTGCCAGCAGTTACAGAGAAAGGGTCTCCGAGCAGTACGTC. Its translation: CASSYRERVSEQYV.

In DNA, the CDR3 is TGTGCCAGCAGGCCCCGTGGACAGGTCTACAATGAGCAGTTCTTC. Protein sequence: CASRPRGQVYNEQFF. The V call is TRBV2, the J call TRBJ2-1; TRBD1 agrees at 7 bases. With 6 bases clipped from V and 3 bases from J, the junction kept 8 bases outside the gene matches. This CDR3 comprises 15 residues. Germline V gene lookup returns CDR1 SNHLY and CDR2 FYNNEI.

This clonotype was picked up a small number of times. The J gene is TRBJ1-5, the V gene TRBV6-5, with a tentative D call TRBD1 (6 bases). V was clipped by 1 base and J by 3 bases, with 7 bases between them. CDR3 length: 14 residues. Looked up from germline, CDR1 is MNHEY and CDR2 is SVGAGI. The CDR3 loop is CASSYLGANQPQHF. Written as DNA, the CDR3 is TGTGCCAGCAGTTACTTGGGGGCCAATCAGCCCCAGCATTTT.

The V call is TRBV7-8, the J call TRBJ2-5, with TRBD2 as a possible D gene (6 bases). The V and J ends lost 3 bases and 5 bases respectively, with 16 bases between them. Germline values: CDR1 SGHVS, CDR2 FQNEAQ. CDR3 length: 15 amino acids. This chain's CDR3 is CASSFVFTGDETQYF. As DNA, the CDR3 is TGTGCCAGCAGCTTCGTCTTCACGGGGGACGAGACCCAGTACTTC.

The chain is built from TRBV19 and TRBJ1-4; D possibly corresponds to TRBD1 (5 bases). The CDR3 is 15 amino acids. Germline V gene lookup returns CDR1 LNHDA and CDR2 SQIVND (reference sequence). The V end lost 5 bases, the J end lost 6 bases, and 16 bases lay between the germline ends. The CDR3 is CASSPLGTFDEKLFF. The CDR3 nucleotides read TGTGCCAGTAGTCCTTTAGGGACCTTCGATGAAAAACTGTTTTTT.

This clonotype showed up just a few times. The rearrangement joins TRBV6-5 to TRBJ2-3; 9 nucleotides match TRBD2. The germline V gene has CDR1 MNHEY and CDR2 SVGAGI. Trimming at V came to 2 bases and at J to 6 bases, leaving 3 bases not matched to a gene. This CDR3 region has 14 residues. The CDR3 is CASSYGLAGDTQYF. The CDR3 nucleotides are TGTGCCAGCAGTTACGGGCTAGCGGGGGATACGCAGTATTTT.

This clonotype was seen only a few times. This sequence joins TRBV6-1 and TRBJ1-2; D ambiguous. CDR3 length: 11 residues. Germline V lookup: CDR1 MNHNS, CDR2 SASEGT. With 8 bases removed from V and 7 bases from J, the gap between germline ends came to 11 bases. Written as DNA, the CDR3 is TGTGCCAGCGGTCCGGGGAGTGGCTACACCTTC. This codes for CASGPGSGYTF.

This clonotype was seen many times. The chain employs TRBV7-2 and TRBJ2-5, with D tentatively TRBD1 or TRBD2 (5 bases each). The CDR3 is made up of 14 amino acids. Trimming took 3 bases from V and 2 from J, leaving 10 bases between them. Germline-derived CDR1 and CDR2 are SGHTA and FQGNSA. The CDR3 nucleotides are TGTGCCAGCAGCTTGGGACCGATTCAAGAGACCCAGTACTTC. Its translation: CASSLGPIQETQYF.

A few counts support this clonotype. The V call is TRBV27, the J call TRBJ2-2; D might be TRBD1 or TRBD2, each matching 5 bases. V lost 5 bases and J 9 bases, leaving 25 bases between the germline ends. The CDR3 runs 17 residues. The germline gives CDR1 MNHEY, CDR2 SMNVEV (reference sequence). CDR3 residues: CASSLPIGTSGSRELFF. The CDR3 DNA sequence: TGTGCCAGCAGTCTCCCTATCGGGACCTCCGGTAGTCGGGAGCTGTTTTTT.

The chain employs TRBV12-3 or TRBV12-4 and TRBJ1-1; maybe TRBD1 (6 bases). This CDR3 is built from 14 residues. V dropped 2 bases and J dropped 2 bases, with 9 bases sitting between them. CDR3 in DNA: TGTGCCAGCAGTTTACATGGGGGCAACACTGAAGCTTTCTTT. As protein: CASSLHGGNTEAFF.

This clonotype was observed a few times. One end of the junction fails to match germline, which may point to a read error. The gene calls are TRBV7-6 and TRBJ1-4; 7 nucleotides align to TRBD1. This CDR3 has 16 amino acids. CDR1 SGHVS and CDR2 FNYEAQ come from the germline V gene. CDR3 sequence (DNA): TGTGCCAGCAGCCCAAGGGGACAGTGGGATCCCGAAAACCTGTTTTTT. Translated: CASSPRGQWDPENLFF. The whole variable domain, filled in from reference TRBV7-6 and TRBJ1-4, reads GAGVSQSPRYKVTKRGQDVALRCDPISGHVSLYWYRQALGQGPEFLTYFNYEAQQDKSGLPNDRFSAERPEGSISTLTIQRTEQRDSAMYRCASSPRGQWDPENLFFGSGTQLSVL.

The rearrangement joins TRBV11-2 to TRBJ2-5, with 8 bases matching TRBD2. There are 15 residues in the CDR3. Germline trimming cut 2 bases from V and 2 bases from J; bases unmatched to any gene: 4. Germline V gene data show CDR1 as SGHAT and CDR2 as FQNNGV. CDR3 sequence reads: CASSLPAGVQETQYF. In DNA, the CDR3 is TGTGCCAGCAGCTTACCAGCGGGGGTACAAGAGACCCAGTACTTC.

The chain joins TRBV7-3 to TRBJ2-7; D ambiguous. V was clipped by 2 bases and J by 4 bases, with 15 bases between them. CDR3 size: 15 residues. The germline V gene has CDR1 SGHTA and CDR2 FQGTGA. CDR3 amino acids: CASSLVAGHGYEQYF. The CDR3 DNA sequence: TGTGCCAGCAGCTTAGTCGCAGGTCACGGATACGAGCAGTACTTC.

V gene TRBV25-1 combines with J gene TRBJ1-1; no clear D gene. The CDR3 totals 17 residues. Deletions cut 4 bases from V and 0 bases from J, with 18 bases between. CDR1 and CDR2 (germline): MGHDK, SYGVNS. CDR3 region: CASSAPLSRTVNTEAFF. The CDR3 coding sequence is TGTGCCAGCAGTGCCCCTCTGTCCAGGACGGTGAACACTGAAGCTTTCTTT.

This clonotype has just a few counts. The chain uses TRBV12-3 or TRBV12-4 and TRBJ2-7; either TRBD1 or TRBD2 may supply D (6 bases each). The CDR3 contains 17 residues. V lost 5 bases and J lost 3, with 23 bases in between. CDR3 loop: CASSPKNRGPANYEQYF. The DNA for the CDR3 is TGTGCCAGCAGTCCAAAAAATCGGGGGCCCGCCAACTACGAGCAGTACTTC.

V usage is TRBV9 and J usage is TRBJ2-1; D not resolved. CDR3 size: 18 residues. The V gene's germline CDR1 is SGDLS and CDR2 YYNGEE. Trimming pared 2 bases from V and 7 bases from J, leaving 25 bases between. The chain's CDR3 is CASSVTFDTFRPENEQFF. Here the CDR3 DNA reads TGTGCCAGCAGCGTCACATTTGACACCTTCAGACCCGAGAATGAGCAGTTCTTC.

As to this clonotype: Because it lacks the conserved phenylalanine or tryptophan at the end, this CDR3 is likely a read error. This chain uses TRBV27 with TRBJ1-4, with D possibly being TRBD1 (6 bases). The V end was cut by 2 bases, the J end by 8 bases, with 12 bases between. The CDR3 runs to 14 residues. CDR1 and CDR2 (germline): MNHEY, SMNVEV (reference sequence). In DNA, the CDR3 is TGTGCCAGCAGTTTAGCAGGGGACCGGGAAAAACTGTTTTAT. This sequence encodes CASSLAGDREKLFY.

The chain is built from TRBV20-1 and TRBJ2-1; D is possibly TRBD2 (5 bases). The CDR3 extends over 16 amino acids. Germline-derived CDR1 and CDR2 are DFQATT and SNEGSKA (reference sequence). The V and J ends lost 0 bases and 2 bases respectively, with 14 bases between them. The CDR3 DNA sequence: TGCAGTGCTAGAGACCTTCTAGCTGTCACCTACAATGAGCAGTTCTTC. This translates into CSARDLLAVTYNEQFF.

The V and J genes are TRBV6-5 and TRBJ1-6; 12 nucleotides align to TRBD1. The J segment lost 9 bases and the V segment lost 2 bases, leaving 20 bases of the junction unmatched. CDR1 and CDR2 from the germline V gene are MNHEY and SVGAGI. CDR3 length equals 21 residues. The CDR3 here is CASSYTSYRDRGLVFGSPLHF. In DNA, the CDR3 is TGTGCCAGCAGTTACACCTCTTACCGGGACAGGGGGCTCGTTTTTGGTTCACCCCTCCACTTT.

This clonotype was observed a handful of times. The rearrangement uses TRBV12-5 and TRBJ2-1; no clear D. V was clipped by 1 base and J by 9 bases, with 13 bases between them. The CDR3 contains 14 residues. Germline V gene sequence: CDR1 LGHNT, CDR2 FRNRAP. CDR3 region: CASGLGSSWSEQFF. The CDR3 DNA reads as TGTGCTAGTGGTTTGGGCTCCTCCTGGTCTGAGCAGTTCTTC.

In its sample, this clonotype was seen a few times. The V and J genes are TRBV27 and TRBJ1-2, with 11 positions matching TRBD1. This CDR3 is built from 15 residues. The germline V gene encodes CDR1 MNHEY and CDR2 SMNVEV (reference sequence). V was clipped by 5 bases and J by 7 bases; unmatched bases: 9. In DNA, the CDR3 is TGTGCCAGCAGTCAGGGGACAGGGGGGCCCGTTGGCTACACCTTC. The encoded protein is CASSQGTGGPVGYTF.

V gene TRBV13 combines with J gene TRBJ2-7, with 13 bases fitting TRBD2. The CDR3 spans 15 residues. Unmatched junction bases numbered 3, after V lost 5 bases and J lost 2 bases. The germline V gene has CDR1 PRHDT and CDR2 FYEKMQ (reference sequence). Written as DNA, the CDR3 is TGTGCCAGCAGCCCTGGGACTAGCGGGGCCTACGAGCAGTACTTC. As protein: CASSPGTSGAYEQYF.

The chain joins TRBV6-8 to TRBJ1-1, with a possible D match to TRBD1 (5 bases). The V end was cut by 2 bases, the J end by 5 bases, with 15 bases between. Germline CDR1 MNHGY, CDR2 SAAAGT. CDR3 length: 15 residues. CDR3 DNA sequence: TGTGCCAGCAGTTACGTCGGGGGTCGGGAGACTGAAGCTTTCTTT. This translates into CASSYVGGRETEAFF.